A selection of T cell receptor beta chains follows, all from one sample in a study of cytomegalovirus exposure and HLA in healthy donors. Sequenced by immunoSEQ multiplex PCR; TCRdb stores in-frame clones only, minus some. The sample comprises under 150,000 clones, around 73% of which are singletons, and roughly 2.7% rests with the top ten. Input material: PBMCs. These receptors were collected from a human donor in good health. Each CDR3 is given with its conserved first and last residue. Each record gives: D gene, J gene, V gene, clone size, CDR3 DNA, CDR3 protein. A D gene is named only where the DNA matches it firmly. Clone size appears in some rows only: once, few, many, or a class for an expanded clone.

>NA|TRBJ1-3|TRBV6-1|NA
TGTGCCAGCAGTGGGAGTGGAATCTCTGGAAACACCATATATTTT
CASSGSGISGNTIYF
>NA|TRBJ1-1|TRBV11-2|once
TGTGCCAGCAGGCGGGGGAATATGAACACTGAAGCTTTCTTT
CASRRGNMNTEAFF
>NA|TRBJ2-2|TRBV1|few
TGCACCAGCGGGGTTCGGGGAGCTGTTTTT
CTSGVRGAVF
>TRBD1|TRBJ1-2|TRBV7-2|once
TGTGCCAGCAGCTCCCGGGACAGAACTAGGCTCTATGGCTACACCTTC
CASSSRDRTRLYGYTF
>NA|TRBJ1-2|TRBV7-2|NA
TGTGCCAGCAGCTTAGTTGGAGACAGTAACTATGGCTACACCTTC
CASSLVGDSNYGYTF
>TRBD1|TRBJ1-1|TRBV28|NA
TGTGCCAGCAGTTTGACAGGGGGCATGAACACTGAAGCTTTCTTT
CASSLTGGMNTEAFF
>NA|TRBJ1-5|TRBV10-3|few
TGTGCCGCCGCAACAGGACGCGATATCCGACCCCAGCATTTT
CAAATGRDIRPQHF
>NA|TRBJ2-3|TRBV15|NA
TGTGCCACCAGCAGCAGTGGAGCCTCGCAGTATTTT
CATSSSGASQYF
>TRBD2|TRBJ2-1|TRBV4-3|NA
TGCGCCAGCAGCCAAGGAAGAGCGGGGAGCTCCTACAATGAGCAGTTCTTC
CASSQGRAGSSYNEQFF
>NA|TRBJ2-7|TRBV13|NA
TGTGCCAGCAGCTTAGACCGACTAACAAGAAACTCCTACGAGCAGTACTTC
CASSLDRLTRNSYEQYF
>NA|TRBJ2-1|TRBV9|NA
TGTGCCAGCAGCCCCCGGCCGAGGCCCACCACCTACAATGAGCAGTTCTTC
CASSPRPRPTTYNEQFF
>NA|TRBJ1-6|TRBV30|once
TGTGCCTGGATAGGAGGAAAGGCCAGAAATTCACCCCTCCACTTT
CAWIGGKARNSPLHF
>TRBD2|TRBJ2-5|TRBV5-1|NA
TGCGCCAGCAGCTTGGGCCCTAGCGGGAGTATTTATGAGACCCAGTACTTC
CASSLGPSGSIYETQYF
>TRBD2|TRBJ2-1|TRBV7-8|NA
TGTGCCAGCAGCCAAAGGACTAGCACCCCTGGGGCCAATGAGCAGTTCTTC
CASSQRTSTPGANEQFF
>TRBD2|TRBJ2-5|TRBV4-1|NA
TGCGCCAGCAGCCAGGGGACTAGCGGGGGTAGAGAGACCCAGTACTTC
CASSQGTSGGRETQYF
>TRBD2|TRBJ2-1|TRBV5-1|NA
TGCGCCAGCAGCTTGGATCCAGCGGGGGGGCAGTTCTTC
CASSLDPAGGQFF
>NA|TRBJ1-6|TRBV19|NA
TGTGCCAGTAGTAGACAGGTCCGCCTACCCCTCCACTTT
CASSRQVRLPLHF
>NA|TRBJ2-1|TRBV5-4|NA
TGTGCCAGCAGCCCAGTTCGGCAGCGCTCCTACAATGAGCAGTTCTTC
CASSPVRQRSYNEQFF
>TRBD1|TRBJ2-7|TRBV6-5|NA
TGTGCCAGCAGTTACTCGTCTGGACAGGGGGCCAACGAGCAGTACTTC
CASSYSSGQGANEQYF
>TRBD1|TRBJ1-1|TRBV5-1|few
TGCGCCAGCAGCCGCGACAGGGTGATGAACACTGAAGCTTTCTTT
CASSRDRVMNTEAFF
>NA|TRBJ2-1|TRBV9|NA
TGTGCCAGCAGCGTAGGCCAGACACAGTTCTTC
CASSVGQTQFF
>TRBD2|TRBJ2-3|TRBV5-1|NA
TGCGCCAGCAGACGTCAGGGACTAGCGGGAGAAGATACGCAGTATTTT
CASRRQGLAGEDTQYF
>TRBD1|TRBJ2-1|TRBV7-9|NA
TGTTCCAGCAGTTCCCGGACAGGGAAAAATCCGAGCTCCTACAATGAGCAGTTCTTC
CSSSSRTGKNPSSYNEQFF
>NA|TRBJ2-1|TRBV21-1|NA
TGTGCCAGCAGCAAAAAAGGACTAGCGGGAGGGCCAGACTCCTACAATGAGCAGTTCTTC
CASSKKGLAGGPDSYNEQFF
>TRBD1|TRBJ2-7|TRBV7-9|NA
TGTTCCAGCAGCTTTATAGACAGGGGGCTCCTCTACGAGCAGTACTTC
CSSSFIDRGLLYEQYF
>TRBD1|TRBJ1-2|TRBV30|NA
TGTGCCTGGAGTATTGGGACAGGGTGGATTCACACCTTC
CAWSIGTGWIHTF
>TRBD1|TRBJ2-7|TRBV28|NA
TGTGCCAGCAGTCCGAACAGACAGGGGTACGAGCAGTACTTC
CASSPNRQGYEQYF
>TRBD1|TRBJ2-5|TRBV7-2|NA
TGTGCCAGCAGCTTAGAAAGGACAGGGTTGGAGACCCAGTACTTC
CASSLERTGLETQYF
>NA|TRBJ2-7|TRBV10-2|NA
TGCGCCAGCAGGACTTCAGGGGATTCCTACGAGCAGTACTTC
CASRTSGDSYEQYF
>NA|TRBJ2-7|TRBV30|NA
TGTGCCTGGAGCAACACTGGGGGCCTTCCCCGCGAGCAGTACTTC
CAWSNTGGLPREQYF
>NA|TRBJ2-6|TRBV11-2|NA
TGTGCCAGCAGCTTAGTGGGGGGGCTGGGATCCGGGGCCAACGTCCTGACTTTC
CASSLVGGLGSGANVLTF
>NA|TRBJ1-1|TRBV27|NA
TGTGCCAGCAGTCTACTTCCCCCAGGATCTGAAGCTTTCTTT
CASSLLPPGSEAFF
>NA|TRBJ2-3|TRBV2|NA
TGTGCCATCACGACAGGCGGGGGTACGCAGTATTTT
CAITTGGGTQYF
>NA|TRBJ1-3|TRBV9|NA
TGTGCCAGCAGCGCAGACTGGAGCTCTGGAAACACCATATATTTT
CASSADWSSGNTIYF
>NA|TRBJ2-3|TRBV7-9|once
TGTGCCAGCAGCCCGGGGGGCCCCACAGATACGCAGTATTTT
CASSPGGPTDTQYF
>TRBD1|TRBJ1-4|TRBV30|NA
TGTGCCTGGAGCCAGGGGGCGGGGGAAAAACTGTTTTTT
CAWSQGAGEKLFF
>TRBD1|TRBJ2-1|TRBV18|NA
TGTGCCAGCTCACCTCTAATCTCGGGACAGGGGGTAAATGAGCAGTTCTTC
CASSPLISGQGVNEQFF
>NA|TRBJ2-5|TRBV5-1|NA
TGCGCCAGCAGCTTGAACCCGGGACAATTAACGGAGACCCAGTACTTC
CASSLNPGQLTETQYF
>NA|TRBJ2-1|TRBV5-6|NA
TGTGCCAGCAGCTTGTTGGAGTGGGGCACGTCCAATGAGCAGTTCTTC
CASSLLEWGTSNEQFF
>NA|TRBJ2-1|TRBV19|NA
TGTGCCAGTAGTACAGGGTCAGGTGAGCAGTTCTTC
CASSTGSGEQFF
>TRBD1|TRBJ1-1|TRBV11-1|NA
TGTGCCAGCAAAGGGACAGGGGCCACTGAAGCTTTCTTT
CASKGTGATEAFF
>NA|TRBJ2-1|TRBV6-1|NA
TGTGCCAGCAGCGACGGGACTGGAGTGTACAATGAGCAGTTCTTC
CASSDGTGVYNEQFF
>NA|TRBJ1-2|TRBV4-3|few
TGCGCCAGCAGCCAGACGCTAGGTGGCTACACCTTC
CASSQTLGGYTF
>NA|TRBJ2-5|TRBV7-3|NA
TGTGCCAGCAGCCTCGACATTTACCAAGAGACCCAGTACTTC
CASSLDIYQETQYF
>TRBD2|TRBJ2-7|TRBV4-1|NA
TGCGCCAGCAGCCAGGAGGGACTAGCGCGCTACGAGCAGTACTTC
CASSQEGLARYEQYF
>TRBD1|TRBJ1-2|TRBV7-9|NA
TGTGCCAGCAGCTCCACCCAGACAGGGTCCTATGGCTACACCTTC
CASSSTQTGSYGYTF
>TRBD2|TRBJ2-3|TRBV19|NA
TGTGCCAGTAGCTTAGCGGGAGGGCCAGATACGCAGTATTTT
CASSLAGGPDTQYF
>TRBD1|TRBJ2-5|TRBV6-6|NA
TGTGCCAGCAGTAGGGACCAGGGGGTAGTCCAAGAGACCCAGTACTTC
CASSRDQGVVQETQYF
>TRBD2|TRBJ2-7|TRBV5-1|NA
TGCGCCAGCAGCCCGGGGGGAATCGGATCCTACGAGCAGTACTTC
CASSPGGIGSYEQYF
>TRBD1|TRBJ1-5|TRBV6-6|NA
TGTGCCACCGGGACAGGGGTTACAATGGGTCAGCCCCAGCATTTT
CATGTGVTMGQPQHF
>TRBD1|TRBJ1-1|TRBV6-5|NA
TGTGCCAGCAGGCGGGACAGTTTTGAAGCTTTCTTT
CASRRDSFEAFF